The TCR beta chain under discussion was sequenced for a study of OX40 agonist ivuxolimab in advanced cancers. Some background on the complete study: Ivuxolimab, which targeted the costimulatory receptor OX40 (CD134), was an agonistic, fully human IgG2 monoclonal antibody. Intravenous ivuxolimab was administered to patients every 2 weeks at six dose levels: 0.01, 0.1, 0.3, 1.5, 3 and 10 mg/kg. Of the roughly 54 dose-escalation patients, hepatocellular carcinoma was present in approximately 20, melanoma in approximately 15, renal cell carcinoma in 9 and head and neck cancer in 9. In the dose-escalation cohort, more than 80% of patients were male, and the mean age was roughly 60 years with a range of roughly 20 to 85. Patients were allowed to have had prior anti-PD-1, anti-PD-L1 or anti-CTLA-4 therapy, and approximately 40% of the dose-escalation patients had been treated with checkpoint inhibitors. Partial responses occurred in three dose-escalation patients, of whom one had hepatocellular carcinoma and two had cutaneous melanoma. The purpose of peripheral TCRbeta sequencing was to test whether ivuxolimab changed TCR sequence diversity and led to clonal T-cell expansion. The paper reports the monotherapy dose-escalation portion (N of about 51 patients) of the phase I ivuxolimab trial.

Study-level results and caveats: Low levels of normalized T-cell clonal expansion were also seen in some patients who did not respond. In the 0.1-3.0 mg/kg groups, partial responders were among the patients with the lowest normalized peripheral clonal expansion, particularly in CD8+ T cells. After ivuxolimab, CD8+ T cells had more expanded clones than CD4+ T cells on average. Antigen specificity was not determined for the clonally expanded peripheral T cells. At doses of 0.1 to 3.0 mg/kg, clonal expansion of both CD4+ and CD8+ blood T cells was observed from baseline to week 6.

Between the V and J ends, shortened by 4 bases and 2 bases respectively, the junction contains 16 bases. The germline V gene supplies CDR1 MGHRA and CDR2 YSYEKL. The CDR3 sequence holds 16 residues, the cysteine and phenylalanine included. The DNA shown is the 48-base CDR3, in frame from base 1. For this clone: The target of this receptor is not known. Base quality data are lacking; no much larger clone is found one base away.

For sequencing of the TCRbeta CDR3 region, genomic DNA was extracted from the sorted cells. TCRbeta CDR3 regions were sequenced using the immunoSEQ Assay. TCRdb re-hosts the immuneACCESS table, in-frame sequences only. Its copies lack some clones; in the studies checked, an unresolved V gene accounts for under half of them, and the cause for the rest is not known. For this sample the table gives approximately 80,000 clones, of which around 82% were detected only once. The ten most abundant clones make up about 4% of the sample. Patients with autoimmune disease history or receiving systemic immunosuppression were excluded from the trial. In every dose cohort, peripheral blood was drawn for TCR sequencing at baseline, cycle 4 day 1, and cycle 7 day 1. The samples were drawn from a first-in-human, open-label, multicenter phase I dose-escalation trial of ivuxolimab. The trial enrolled adults with locally advanced or metastatic head and neck squamous cell, hepatocellular, melanoma or renal cell carcinoma. Before TCR sequencing, CD4+ and CD8+ T cells were separately sorted from peripheral blood.

The clonotype originates from an adult with an advanced solid tumor such as melanoma, head and neck, liver or kidney cancer. The sequence links TRBV4-1 to TRBJ2-3, and TRBD1 may be the D gene, going by 5 matching bases. Sequences were derived from CD4+ or CD8+ T cells sorted from blood, sampled in a trial of the OX40 agonist ivuxolimab. The DNA reads TGCGCCAGCAGCCGTATTTTAAGGGGTAACACAGATACGCAGTATTTT. Its translation reads: CASSRILRGNTDTQYF.